The clone carrying this T cell receptor beta chain was counted only a few times. As yet, its antigen is unknown. This sample was included in a study of T cells in Graves' hyperthyroidism and ophthalmopathy. Exclusion criteria comprised uncontrolled infection, other autoimmune disease, pregnancy or lactation. TCR beta CDR3 sequences were amplified from RNA transcripts. With the HTBI primer set, the TCR CDR3 went through a first round of RT-PCR. One entry per CDR3 protein, called by TCRdb with MiXCR from the multiplex PCR reads. Of about 530,000 distinct CDR3 sequences in the sample, approximately 17% are singletons; the top ten hold 17%. Findings of the study overall: The majority of expanded thyroid clonotypes above 0.001 also appeared in blood.

J was trimmed by 4 bases and V by 5 bases; bases with no gene match: 10. CDR1 is SGHVS, CDR2 FQNEAQ, per germline. The CDR3 extends over 16 amino acids. This sequence was found in a woman under 30 with Graves' ophthalmopathy. This chain links TRBV7-8 with TRBJ1-4; 7 positions agree with TRBD1. Material: blood. CDR3 residues: CASSPPVGTVNEKLFF. DNA for the CDR3: TGTGCCAGCAGCCCCCCAGTGGGGACAGTTAATGAAAAACTGTTTTTT.